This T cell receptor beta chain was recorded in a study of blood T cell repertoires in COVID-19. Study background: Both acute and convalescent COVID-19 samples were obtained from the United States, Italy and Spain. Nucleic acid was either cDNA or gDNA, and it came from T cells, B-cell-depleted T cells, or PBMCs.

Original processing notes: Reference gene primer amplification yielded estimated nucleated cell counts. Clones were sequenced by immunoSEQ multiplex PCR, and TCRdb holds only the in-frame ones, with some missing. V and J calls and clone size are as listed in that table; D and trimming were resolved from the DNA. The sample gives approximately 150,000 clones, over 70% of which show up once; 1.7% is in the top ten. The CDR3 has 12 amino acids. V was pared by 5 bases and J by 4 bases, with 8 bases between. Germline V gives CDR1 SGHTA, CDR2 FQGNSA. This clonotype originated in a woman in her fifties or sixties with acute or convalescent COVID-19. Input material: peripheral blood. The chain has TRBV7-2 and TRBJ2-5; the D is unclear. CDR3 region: CASSTYLETQYF. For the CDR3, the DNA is TGTGCCAGCAGCACCTACCTAGAGACCCAGTACTTC.